These 16 T cell receptor beta chains originate from one sample sequenced in a study of OX40 agonist ivuxolimab in advanced cancers. Receptor amplification or capture employed the immunoSEQ multiplex PCR assay. Held by TCRdb, this immuneACCESS table contains in-frame sequences only and omits some clones. Under half of the omission traces to an unresolved V gene where checked; the cause of the rest is unknown. The sample records about 66,000 clones, roughly four fifths of which are singletons. The ten largest clones capture 2% to 2.5% of the sample. The sample consisted of CD4+ or CD8+ T cells sorted from blood, taken in a trial of the OX40 agonist ivuxolimab. The receptors come from an adult with an advanced solid tumor such as melanoma, head and neck, liver or kidney cancer.

The rearrangement links TRBV18 to TRBJ2-1, with TRBD2 identical over 9 bases. The V gene end was trimmed by 0 bases and the J gene end by 0 bases; junction bases not matched to a gene: 6. The CDR3 is made up of 18 amino acids. Germline V lookup: CDR1 KGHSH, CDR2 LQKENI. The CDR3 reads CASSPPRPSGNSYNEQFF. CDR3 sequence (DNA): TGTGCCAGCTCACCACCGAGACCTAGCGGGAACTCCTACAATGAGCAGTTCTTC. The full variable domain, its missing parts supplied by reference TRBV18 and TRBJ2-1, is NAGVMQNPRHLVRRRGQEARLRCSPMKGHSHVYWYRQLPEEGLKFMVYLQKENIIDESGMPKERFSAEFPKEGPSILRIQQVVRGDSAAYFCASSPPRPSGNSYNEQFFGPGTRLTVL.

The rearrangement links TRBV6-6 to TRBJ2-6; the D is unclear. The ends were cut back, 6 bases at V and 4 bases at J, with 7 bases in the middle. The germline V gene encodes CDR1 MNHNY and CDR2 SVGAGI (reference sequence). The length of the CDR3 is 13 residues. The CDR3 loop is CASRESGANVLTF. The CDR3 bases are TGTGCCAGCAGGGAGTCGGGGGCCAACGTCCTGACTTTC.

The V call is TRBV16, the J call TRBJ1-2; TRBD1 aligns across 8 bases. Looked up from germline, CDR1 is KGHSY and CDR2 is FQNENV. Trimming took 4 bases from V and 3 from J; bases not matched to a gene: 7. The CDR3 sequence is 15 residues long. Here the CDR3 reads CASSPLTGVDYGYTF. CDR3 DNA: TGTGCCAGCAGCCCCCTGACAGGGGTAGACTATGGCTACACCTTC. Variable domain in full (rest from reference TRBV16 and TRBJ1-2): GEEVAQTPKHLVRGEGQKAKLYCAPIKGHSYVFWYQQVLKNEFKFLISFQNENVFDETGMPKERFSAKCLPNSPCSLEIQATKLEDSAVYFCASSPLTGVDYGYTFGSGTRLTVV.

The chain joins TRBV27 to TRBJ1-5, with D unresolved. The CDR3 contains 13 residues. Germline V gene data show CDR1 as MNHEY and CDR2 as SMNVEV (reference sequence). Trimming took 3 bases from V and 5 from J, leaving 8 bases between them. As DNA, the CDR3 is TGTGCCAGCAGTTTTGCAGTTGATCAGCCCCAGCATTTT. Amino acids: CASSFAVDQPQHF.

Remarks on this clone: A junction end diverges from the germline sequence, so it may reflect a read error. The rearrangement links TRBV2 to TRBJ2-7; maybe TRBD1 (5 bases). Germline V gene sequence: CDR1 SNHLY, CDR2 FYNNEI. The CDR3 has 13 residues. In nucleotides, the CDR3 is TGTGCCAGCAGGAGGACCAGGGCGGACCATCTCCCCTTC. Protein product: CASRRTRADHLPF.

The chain combines TRBV9 with TRBJ2-5, with 7 bases lining up with TRBD1. After removal of 7 bases from V and 5 bases from J, the junction contained 8 bases not matched to a gene. The CDR3 consists of 13 residues. Germline-derived CDR1 and CDR2 are SGDLS and YYNGEE. CDR3 in amino acids: CASGDRDMETQYF. The CDR3 DNA sequence: TGTGCCAGCGGCGACAGGGATATGGAGACCCAGTACTTC.

The chain recombines TRBV6-6 with TRBJ1-1, with TRBD1 identical over 8 bases. This CDR3 region has 15 residues. Germline loops: CDR1 MNHNY, CDR2 SVGAGI (reference sequence). J gave up 4 bases and V 2 bases, and 6 bases lay outside the gene matches. Written as DNA, the CDR3 is TGTGCCAGCAGTTACCACGGACAGGGAGTCACTGAAGCTTTCTTT. Encoded protein: CASSYHGQGVTEAFF.

The chain links TRBV9 to TRBJ2-1; 8 nucleotides line up with TRBD2. Germline CDR1 reads SGDLS; CDR2 reads YYNGEE. The CDR3 is 17 residues long. V shed 0 bases, J shed 7 bases, and the junction held 12 bases outside the gene matches. CDR3 region: CASSVAEGTRFFNEQFF. CDR3 DNA sequence: TGTGCCAGCAGCGTAGCGGAGGGGACTAGATTTTTTAATGAGCAGTTCTTC.

V and J are TRBV27 and TRBJ2-7; 12 bases agree with TRBD2. The germline gives CDR1 MNHEY, CDR2 SMNVEV (reference sequence). This CDR3 contains 18 residues. After removal of 4 bases from V and 3 bases from J, the junction contained 13 bases not matched to a gene. CDR3 protein: CASSSFGTSGFRVYEQYF. CDR3 bases: TGTGCCAGCAGTTCCTTCGGGACTAGCGGGTTTAGGGTCTACGAGCAGTACTTC.

This chain uses TRBV4-1 with TRBJ1-3; no reliable D call. Germline CDR1 and CDR2: MGHRA and YSYEKL. Trimming cost V 2 bases and J 0 bases, with 8 bases left between them. The CDR3 has 15 residues. The CDR3 spells CASSQHQSSGNTIYF. The CDR3, as DNA: TGCGCCAGCAGCCAACACCAGAGCTCTGGAAACACCATATATTTT.

This clone appeared once. The chain joins TRBV7-2 to TRBJ2-1, with a weak D call TRBD2 (6 bases). The germline V and J ends were trimmed by 3 bases and 6 bases, with 18 bases remaining between them. Germline CDR1 and CDR2: SGHTA and FQGNSA. This CDR3 region has 16 residues. CDR3 residues: CASSLGGRAPRNEQFF. The CDR3, as DNA: TGTGCCAGCAGCTTGGGGGGACGAGCCCCTCGCAATGAGCAGTTCTTC.

CDR3 in DNA: TGTGCCATAGATGACCTCGGGACAGGGGGCTTTTACGAGCAGTACTTC. It yields the protein CAIDDLGTGGFYEQYF. The J gene is TRBJ2-7, the V gene TRBV6-4; 12 nucleotides match TRBD1. V trimming: 10 bases; J trimming: 4 bases; junction bases outside the gene matches: 14. The CDR3 loop spans 16 amino acids. The germline gives CDR1 MRHNA, CDR2 SNTAGT.

The V and J genes are TRBV11-2 and TRBJ2-7, with 8 bases fitting TRBD1. The CDR3 sequence is 15 residues long. The ends lost 1 base at V and 3 bases at J; junction bases unmatched: 5. Germline V CDR1 and CDR2: SGHAT, FQNNGV. In DNA, the CDR3 is TGTGCCAGCAGCTTAGCAGGGGGCGAAGTCTACGAGCAGTACTTC. It yields the protein CASSLAGGEVYEQYF.

The rearrangement links TRBV6-5 to TRBJ2-7; 8 nucleotides agree with TRBD1. J lost 6 bases, V lost 2 bases, and 9 bases had no gene match. The CDR3 spans 15 residues. The germline V gene has CDR1 MNHEY and CDR2 SVGAGI. The CDR3 nucleotides are TGTGCCAGCAGTTACCTCAGGACAGGGCACGGCGAGCAGTACTTC. Its translation is CASSYLRTGHGEQYF.

J is TRBJ2-7 and V is TRBV6-5, with D hard to call. The CDR3 spans 12 residues. Per the germline V gene, CDR1 is MNHEY and CDR2 is SVGAGI. V was cut by 6 bases and J by 7 bases, with 13 bases left in between. Here the CDR3 DNA reads TGTGCCAGCAGAGGACCCATTCGGGAGCAGTACTTC. Protein sequence: CASRGPIREQYF.

The CDR3 bases are TGTGCCAGCAGCCTCTCCCTCTTAGCCCGGGGGAACACCGGGGAGCTGTTTTTT. This sequence encodes CASSLSLLARGNTGELFF. This chain uses TRBV7-2 with TRBJ2-2; the D gene is possibly TRBD2 (5 bases). V lost 5 bases to trimming and J lost 1 base, with 20 bases between them. The CDR3 consists of 18 residues. Germline CDR1 is SGHTA and CDR2 is FQGNSA.